Sequencing of this T cell receptor beta chain was carried out in a study of blood T cell repertoires in COVID-19. The CDR3 runs to 14 residues. V shed 1 base and J 9 bases; nucleotides not matched to a gene: 2. The V gene's germline CDR1 is KGHDR and CDR2 SFDVKD. Sequencing was performed with immunoSEQ multiplex PCR; in TCRdb, only in-frame clones are kept and a portion is missing. The data contain around 140,000 clones, 87% of them seen just once; the ten biggest clones take up around 10%. The chain recombines TRBV24-1 with TRBJ2-1; 10 nucleotides agree with TRBD2. This TCR derives from a man between 60 and 70 years old who had recovered from COVID-19. What was sequenced was PBMCs or T cells enriched from blood (not recorded which). The CDR3 is CATSDLASGGEQFF. The CDR3 bases are TGTGCCACCAGTGATTTAGCTAGCGGGGGTGAGCAGTTCTTC.